Shown below are 15 T cell receptor beta chains from a single sample sequenced in a study of Graves' ophthalmopathy and Graves' hyperthyroidism (dated by TCRdb to the late 2010s). TCRdb shows the sequencer as Illumina HiSeq 2000. TCR beta CDR3 regions were amplified from RNA transcripts for repertoire sequencing. The first round of RT-PCR was done with HTBI primers and the Qiagen OneStep RT-PCR kit, and was followed by a second round of multiplex PCR, then size selection and purification. The public reads were reprocessed in TCRdb via fastp at Q25 and MiXCR, keeping in-frame beta chains. Each entry is one CDR3 protein sequence, shown with its most common DNA and genes. This sample gives 300,000 to 350,000 distinct CDR3 sequences in total; about a sixth of them show up just once. The ten most abundant clones make up about 12% of the sample. Sequencing used peripheral blood. These receptors all stem from an adult man with Graves' ophthalmopathy.

This clonotype was picked up many times. The rearrangement links TRBV6-2 or TRBV6-3 to TRBJ1-2; D ambiguous. Germline V gene sequence: CDR1 MNHEY, CDR2 SVGEGT. Trimming shortened V by 3 bases and J by 6 bases, and 8 bases separated the two germline ends. The CDR3 sequence is 12 residues long. CDR3: CASSYLRDGYTF. For the CDR3, the DNA is TGTGCCAGCAGTTATCTACGGGATGGCTACACCTTC.

At least ten counts were recorded for this clonotype. The V gene is TRBV24-1, the J gene TRBJ1-2; 9 nucleotides line up with TRBD1. This CDR3 is built from 15 residues. Germline V CDR1 and CDR2: KGHDR, SFDVKD. Trimming took 4 bases from V and 8 from J; bases not matched to a gene: 10. The DNA for the CDR3 is TGTGCCACCAGTGACGCCGGGACAGGGAGATGGGGCTACACCTTC. This codes for CATSDAGTGRWGYTF.

This clonotype was recorded at least ten times. This chain links TRBV30 with TRBJ1-3; 10 positions match TRBD1. The CDR3 is 13 amino acids. Trimming at V came to 4 bases and at J to 9 bases, leaving 6 bases not matched to a gene. In germline, CDR1 is GTSNPN, CDR2 SVGIG (reference sequence). CDR3 sequence reads: CAWTPGQGTTIYF. Here the CDR3 DNA reads TGTGCCTGGACCCCGGGACAGGGGACCACCATATATTTT.

This clonotype was counted many times. The chain joins TRBV2 to TRBJ1-5, with 8 bases fitting TRBD1. CDR1 and CDR2 (germline): SNHLY, FYNNEI. The CDR3 contains 14 residues. J lost 7 bases, V lost 5 bases, and 7 bases had no gene match. CDR3 sequence (DNA): TGTGCCAGCAGTCACGACAGGGGTGACCAGCCCCAGCATTTT. It specifies CASSHDRGDQPQHF.

V usage is TRBV5-6 and J usage is TRBJ1-6; D might be TRBD1 (6 bases). Trimming shortened V by 9 bases and J by 7 bases, and 14 bases separated the two germline ends. The germline gives CDR1 SGHDT, CDR2 YYEEEE. The CDR3 totals 13 residues. The CDR3 nucleotides are TGTGCCACAAATACAGGGACCAATTCACCCCTCCACTTT. The encoded protein is CATNTGTNSPLHF.

This clonotype showed up many times. The chain is built from TRBV20-1 and TRBJ1-1; D perhaps matches TRBD1 (5 bases). The CDR3 extends over 13 amino acids. Germline V lookup: CDR1 DFQATT, CDR2 SNEGSKA (reference sequence). V was pared by 4 bases and J by 5 bases, with 14 bases between. In DNA, the CDR3 is TGCAGTGCTATAGGTCAGGGACCAACTGAAGCTTTCTTT. It translates to CSAIGQGPTEAFF.

This clonotype was counted ten times or more. The genes are TRBV18 and TRBJ1-1, with unresolved D. The CDR3 has 15 residues. V was cut by 2 bases and J by 0 bases, with 10 bases left in between. In germline, CDR1 is KGHSH, CDR2 LQKENI. The DNA for the CDR3 is TGTGCCAGCTCACCAAGGAGTGACCTGAACACTGAAGCTTTCTTT. Its protein product is CASSPRSDLNTEAFF.

This clonotype has ten or more counts. The J gene is TRBJ2-2, the V gene TRBV5-1; D perhaps matches TRBD2 (5 bases). CDR1 is SGHRS, CDR2 YFSETQ, per germline. V was cut by 1 base and J by 6 bases, with 10 bases left in between. There are 14 residues in the CDR3. CDR3 residues: CASSLNGVAGELFF. CDR3 nucleotides: TGCGCCAGCAGCTTGAACGGGGTGGCCGGGGAGCTGTTTTTT.

This clonotype has a count of ten or more. This may arise from a read error, as a much more abundant clone is one base away. The chain carries TRBV10-3 and TRBJ1-2; D is unresolved. The CDR3 runs 13 residues. Germline-derived CDR1 and CDR2 are ENHRY and SYGVKD. As DNA, the CDR3 is TGTGCCGTCAGTGAGGAGAGAAACTATGGCTACACCTTC. This sequence encodes CAVSEERNYGYTF.

This clonotype was recorded many times. The chain couples TRBV20-1 to TRBJ2-7, with D possibly being TRBD2 (5 bases). This CDR3 spans 15 amino acids. With 4 bases removed from V and 6 bases from J, the gap between germline ends came to 22 bases. CDR1 is DFQATT and CDR2 is SNEGSKA in the germline V gene (reference sequence). As DNA, the CDR3 is TGCAGTGCTACCGCGAGTGTGGGCAGTCGGGGCGAGCAGTACTTC. This translates into CSATASVGSRGEQYF.

The chain links TRBV6-5 to TRBJ1-5, with TRBD1 as a possible D gene (5 bases). Germline V gene sequence: CDR1 MNHEY, CDR2 SVGAGI. V shed 4 bases and J shed 3 bases, with 16 bases lying between them. This CDR3 region has 16 residues. The CDR3 protein is CASSLEGRGNNQPQHF. In DNA form, the CDR3 reads TGTGCCAGCAGTTTGGAGGGTCGGGGGAACAATCAGCCCCAGCATTTT.

Remarks on this clonotype: One end of the junction does not line up with germline, which may come from a read error. The genes are TRBV2 and TRBJ2-2; D is tentatively TRBD1 or TRBD2 (5 bases each). In germline, CDR1 is SNHLY, CDR2 FYNNEI. The CDR3 covers 12 residues. Here the CDR3 reads CASTVGVEELSF. In DNA, the CDR3 is TGTGCCAGCACTGTGGGGGTGGAGGAGCTGTCTTTT.

In this sample, this clonotype turned up many times. V usage is TRBV11-2 and J usage is TRBJ2-7; TRBD2 agrees at 8 bases. The CDR3 contains 17 residues. CDR1 and CDR2 (germline): SGHAT, FQNNGV. With V trimmed by 4 bases and J by 3 bases, 14 bases remained unmatched. The CDR3 nucleotides read TGTGCCAGCAGCTGGAAAGTGGAGAGAAGCGGGAGCTACGAGCAGTACTTC. It specifies CASSWKVERSGSYEQYF.

Many counts were recorded for this clonotype. The J gene is TRBJ1-6, the V gene TRBV6-1, with D tentatively TRBD1 (6 bases). Germline loops: CDR1 MNHNS, CDR2 SASEGT. V was pared by 0 bases and J by 10 bases, with 16 bases between. The CDR3 totals 16 residues. CDR3 DNA sequence: TGTGCCAGCAGTGAAGCCGGAACAGGGTCGGGCTCACCCCTCCACTTT. Residues: CASSEAGTGSGSPLHF.

This clonotype was seen ten or more times. The gene calls are TRBV11-2 and TRBJ2-5; TRBD2 matches 10 bases. The CDR3 is made up of 16 amino acids. The germline V gene encodes CDR1 SGHAT and CDR2 FQNNGV. Trimming took 2 bases from V and 5 from J; bases not matched to a gene: 8. In DNA form, the CDR3 reads TGTGCCAGCAGCTTAAGGTCTAGCGGGGGTGGGGAGACCCAGTACTTC. Translation gives CASSLRSSGGGETQYF.